The present entry profiles one TCR beta chain with its context. These data come from a study of cytomegalovirus exposure and HLA in healthy donors. PCR employed 60 Vbeta and 13 Jbeta primers. Measured with immunoSEQ multiplex PCR; TCRdb has only the in-frame clones, and not every one. The table records 100,000 to 150,000 clones, about four fifths of them present only once. The ends lost 2 bases at V and 1 base at J; junction bases unmatched: 3. The CDR3 has 15 residues. Per the germline V gene, CDR1 is LNHDA and CDR2 is SQIVND (reference sequence). This receptor was taken from a man aged 18 to 30 in good health and CMV-seronegative. J is TRBJ2-3 and V is TRBV19, with 7 nucleotides matching TRBD2. Sequenced material: PBMCs. The chain's CDR3 is CASSISRGGTDTQYF. The CDR3 coding sequence is TGTGCCAGTAGTATATCCCGGGGGGGCACAGATACGCAGTATTTT.